The entry below gives a single TCR beta chain sequence along with its context. Its specificity is not known. This sample is drawn from a study of T cells in Graves' hyperthyroidism and ophthalmopathy. Study-level information: Peripheral blood draws took place at initial diagnosis, ahead of any treatment. Study findings and constraints: Ophthalmopathy stood apart from stable hyperthyroidism in a 13 V-J model.

This CDR3 spans 16 amino acids. From germline, CDR1 is SGHDT and CDR2 YYEEEE. V dropped 2 bases and J dropped 0 bases, with 14 bases sitting between them. Regions amplified from RNA transcripts were the TCR beta CDR3 regions. Primed by the HTBI set, a first-round RT-PCR was run on the TCR CDR3. TCRdb itself ran the multiplex PCR reads through MiXCR, one entry per CDR3 protein. The sample holds some 370,000 distinct CDR3 sequences, more than 12% seen once. A patient was excluded if there was uncontrolled infection, other autoimmune disease, pregnancy or lactation. The diagnostic basis comprised clinical symptoms, serum thyroxine and TRAb, thyroid ultrasound and orbital computed tomography.

The source is a man aged 50 to 59 with Graves' ophthalmopathy. Sequencing input: blood. The chain has TRBV5-6 and TRBJ1-2; possible D gene TRBD1, 5 bases. In DNA, the CDR3 is TGTGCCAGCAGCTTTATATACAGGAGAGCTAACTATGGCTACACCTTC. Translating it yields CASSFIYRRANYGYTF.